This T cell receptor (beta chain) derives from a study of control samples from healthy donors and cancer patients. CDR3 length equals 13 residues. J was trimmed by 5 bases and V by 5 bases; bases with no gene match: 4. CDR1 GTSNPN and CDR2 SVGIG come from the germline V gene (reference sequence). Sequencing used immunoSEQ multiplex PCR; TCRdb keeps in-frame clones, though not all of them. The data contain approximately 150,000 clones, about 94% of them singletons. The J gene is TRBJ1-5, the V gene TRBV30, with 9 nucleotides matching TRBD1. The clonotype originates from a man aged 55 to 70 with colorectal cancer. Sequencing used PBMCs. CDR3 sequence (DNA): TGTGCCTGGGGGACAGGGAAAGATCAGCCCCAGCATTTT. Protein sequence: CAWGTGKDQPQHF.